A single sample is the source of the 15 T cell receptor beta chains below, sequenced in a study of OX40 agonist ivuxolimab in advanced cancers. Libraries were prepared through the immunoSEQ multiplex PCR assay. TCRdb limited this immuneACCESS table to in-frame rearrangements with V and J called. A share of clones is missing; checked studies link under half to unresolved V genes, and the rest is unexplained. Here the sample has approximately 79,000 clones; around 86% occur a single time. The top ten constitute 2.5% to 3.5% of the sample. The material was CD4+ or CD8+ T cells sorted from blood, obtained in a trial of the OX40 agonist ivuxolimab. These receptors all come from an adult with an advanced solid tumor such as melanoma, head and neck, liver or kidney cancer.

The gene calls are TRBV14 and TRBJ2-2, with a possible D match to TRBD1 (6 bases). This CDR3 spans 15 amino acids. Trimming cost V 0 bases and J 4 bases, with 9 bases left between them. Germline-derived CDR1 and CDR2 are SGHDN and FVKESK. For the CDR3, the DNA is TGTGCCAGCAGCCAAGAAAGGGGGTTCACCGGGGAGCTGTTTTTT. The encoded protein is CASSQERGFTGELFF.

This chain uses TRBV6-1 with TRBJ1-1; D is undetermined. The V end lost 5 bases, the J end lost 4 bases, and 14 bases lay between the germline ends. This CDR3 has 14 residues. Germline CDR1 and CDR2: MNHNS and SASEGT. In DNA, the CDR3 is TGTGCCAGCAGTCGGTACACCGAGGGCACTGAAGCTTTCTTT. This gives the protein CASSRYTEGTEAFF.

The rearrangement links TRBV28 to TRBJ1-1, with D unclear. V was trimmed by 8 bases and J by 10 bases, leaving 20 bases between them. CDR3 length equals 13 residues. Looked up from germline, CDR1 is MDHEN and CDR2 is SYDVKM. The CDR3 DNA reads TGTGCCAGCGTCGAAGGCCTCCCGACCCGAGCTTTCTTT. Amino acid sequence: CASVEGLPTRAFF.

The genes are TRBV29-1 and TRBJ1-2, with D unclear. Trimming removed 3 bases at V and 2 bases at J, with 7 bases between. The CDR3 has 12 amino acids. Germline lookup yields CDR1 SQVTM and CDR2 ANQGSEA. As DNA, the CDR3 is TGCAGCGTTGAGGGGAACAACTATGGCTACACCTTC. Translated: CSVEGNNYGYTF.

CDR3 nucleotides: TGTGCCAGCAGCTTAGGTATCGGGGTTCAGCGGACCATATATTTT. This sequence encodes CASSLGIGVQRTIYF. V usage is TRBV11-2 and J usage is TRBJ1-3; D uncertain. Germline assignment: CDR1 SGHAT and CDR2 FQNNGV. The CDR3 covers 15 residues. Trimming shortened V by 1 base and J by 10 bases, and 17 bases separated the two germline ends.

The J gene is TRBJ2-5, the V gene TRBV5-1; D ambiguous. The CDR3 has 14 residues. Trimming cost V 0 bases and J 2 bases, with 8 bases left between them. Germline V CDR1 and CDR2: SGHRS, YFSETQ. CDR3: CASSLASTQETQYF. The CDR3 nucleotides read TGCGCCAGCAGCTTGGCGTCAACACAAGAGACCCAGTACTTC.

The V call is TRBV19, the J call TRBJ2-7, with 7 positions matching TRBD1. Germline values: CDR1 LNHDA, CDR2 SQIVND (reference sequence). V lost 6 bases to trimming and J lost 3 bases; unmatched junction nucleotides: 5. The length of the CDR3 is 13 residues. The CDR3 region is CASRRTGVYEQYF. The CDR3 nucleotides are TGTGCCAGTAGGAGGACAGGAGTCTACGAGCAGTACTTC.

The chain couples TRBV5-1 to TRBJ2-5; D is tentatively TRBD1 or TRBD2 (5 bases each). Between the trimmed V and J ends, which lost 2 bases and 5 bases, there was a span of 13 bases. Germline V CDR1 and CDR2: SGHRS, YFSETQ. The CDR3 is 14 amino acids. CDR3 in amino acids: CASSLGDGSETQYF. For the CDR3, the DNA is TGCGCCAGCAGCTTAGGGGACGGCAGTGAGACCCAGTACTTC.

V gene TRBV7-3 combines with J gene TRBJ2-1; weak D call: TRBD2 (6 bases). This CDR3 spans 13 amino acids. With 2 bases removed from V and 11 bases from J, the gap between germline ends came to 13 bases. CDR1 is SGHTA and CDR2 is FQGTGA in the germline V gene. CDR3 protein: CASSLGGAGKQFF. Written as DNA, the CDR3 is TGTGCCAGCAGCTTAGGAGGGGCGGGGAAGCAGTTCTTC.

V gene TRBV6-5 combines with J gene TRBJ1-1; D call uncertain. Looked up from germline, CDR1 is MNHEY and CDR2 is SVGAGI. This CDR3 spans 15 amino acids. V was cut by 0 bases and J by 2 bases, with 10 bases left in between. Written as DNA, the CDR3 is TGTGCCAGCAGTTACTCTGGCAGCGGTAACACTGAAGCTTTCTTT. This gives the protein CASSYSGSGNTEAFF.

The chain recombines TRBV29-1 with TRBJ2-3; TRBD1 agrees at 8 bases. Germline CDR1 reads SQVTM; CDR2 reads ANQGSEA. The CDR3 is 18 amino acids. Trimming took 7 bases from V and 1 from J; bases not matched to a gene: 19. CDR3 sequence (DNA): TGCAGCGCCGAGAGGACAGGGCCGATTAATTATGGCACAGATACGCAGTATTTT. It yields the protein CSAERTGPINYGTDTQYF.

CDR3 loop: CAWSVWGGSDGYTF. The CDR3, as DNA: TGTGCCTGGAGTGTATGGGGGGGATCGGATGGCTACACCTTC. This chain uses TRBV30 with TRBJ1-2; a weak D match, TRBD1 (5 bases). The CDR3 loop spans 14 amino acids. The V end lost 0 bases, the J end lost 6 bases, and 14 bases lay between the germline ends. Per the germline V gene, CDR1 is GTSNPN and CDR2 is SVGIG (reference sequence).

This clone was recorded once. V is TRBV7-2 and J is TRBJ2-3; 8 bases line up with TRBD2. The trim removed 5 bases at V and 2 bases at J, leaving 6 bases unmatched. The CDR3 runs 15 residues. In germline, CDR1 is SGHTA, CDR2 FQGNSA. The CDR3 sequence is CASSTLRGDTDTQYF. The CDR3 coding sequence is TGTGCCAGCAGCACGCTGCGGGGGGACACAGATACGCAGTATTTT.

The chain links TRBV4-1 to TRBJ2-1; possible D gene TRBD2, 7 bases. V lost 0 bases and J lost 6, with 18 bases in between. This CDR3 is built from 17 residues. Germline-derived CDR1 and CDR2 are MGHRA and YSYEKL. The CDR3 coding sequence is TGCGCCAGCAGCCAAGATAGGGGCCGGGGGGCCCGCAATGAGCAGTTCTTC. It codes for CASSQDRGRGARNEQFF.

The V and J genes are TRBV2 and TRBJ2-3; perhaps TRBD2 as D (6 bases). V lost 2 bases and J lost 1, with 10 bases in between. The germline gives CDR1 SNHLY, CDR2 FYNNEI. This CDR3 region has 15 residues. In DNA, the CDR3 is TGTGCCAGCAGTGAAATGCGGGGCCGCACAGATACGCAGTATTTT. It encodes CASSEMRGRTDTQYF.